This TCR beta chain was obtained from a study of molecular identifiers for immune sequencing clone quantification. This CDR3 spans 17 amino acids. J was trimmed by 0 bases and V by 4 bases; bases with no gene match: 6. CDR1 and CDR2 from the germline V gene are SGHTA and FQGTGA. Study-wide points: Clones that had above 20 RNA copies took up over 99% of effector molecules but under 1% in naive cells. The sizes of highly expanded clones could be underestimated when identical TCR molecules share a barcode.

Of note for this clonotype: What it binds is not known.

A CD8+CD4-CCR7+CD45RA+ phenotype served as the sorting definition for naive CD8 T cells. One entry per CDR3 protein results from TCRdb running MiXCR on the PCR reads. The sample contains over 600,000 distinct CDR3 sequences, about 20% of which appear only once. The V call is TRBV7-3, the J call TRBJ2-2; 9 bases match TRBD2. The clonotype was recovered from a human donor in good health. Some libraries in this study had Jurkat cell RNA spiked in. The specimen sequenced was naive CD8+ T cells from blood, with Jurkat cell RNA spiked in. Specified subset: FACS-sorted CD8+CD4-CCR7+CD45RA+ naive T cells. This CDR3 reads CASSSGLAIPNTGELFF. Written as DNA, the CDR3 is TGTGCCAGCAGCTCCGGACTAGCGATTCCGAACACCGGGGAGCTGTTTTTT.